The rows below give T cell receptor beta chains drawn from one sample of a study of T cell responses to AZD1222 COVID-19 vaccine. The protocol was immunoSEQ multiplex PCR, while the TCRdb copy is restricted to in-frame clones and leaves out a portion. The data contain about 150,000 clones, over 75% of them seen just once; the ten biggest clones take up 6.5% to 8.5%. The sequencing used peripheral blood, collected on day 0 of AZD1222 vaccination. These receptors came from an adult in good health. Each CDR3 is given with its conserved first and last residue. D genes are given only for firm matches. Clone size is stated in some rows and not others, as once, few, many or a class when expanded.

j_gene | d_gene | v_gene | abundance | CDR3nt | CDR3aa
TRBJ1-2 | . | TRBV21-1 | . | TGTGCCAGCAGCAAACTTCTCCTCGGCTACACCTTC | CASSKLLLGYTF
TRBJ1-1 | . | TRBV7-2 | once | TGTGCCAGCAGCTTATTGTCGGTGAACACTGAAGCTTTCTTT | CASSLLSVNTEAFF
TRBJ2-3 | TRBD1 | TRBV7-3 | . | TGTGCCAGCAGCTCCATGGGCGGGGACAGGAAAAACACAGATACGCAGTATTTT | CASSSMGGDRKNTDTQYF
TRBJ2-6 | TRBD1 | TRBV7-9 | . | TGTGCCAGCAGCTTAAACAGGGGCGTCTCTGGGGCCAACGTCCTGACTTTC | CASSLNRGVSGANVLTF
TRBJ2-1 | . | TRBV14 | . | TGTGCCAGCAGCCAAGACTGGGGGTTGGTAACAGGACGCGCAGATGAGCAGTTCTTC | CASSQDWGLVTGRADEQFF
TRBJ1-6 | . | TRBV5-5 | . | TGTGCCAGCAGCTTGGCCCCCCCGGGCAGGGATAATTCACCCCTCCACTTT | CASSLAPPGRDNSPLHF
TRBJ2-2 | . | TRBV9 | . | TGTGCCAGCAGCTCATGGTCCGAAAGGGAGCTGTTTTTT | CASSSWSERELFF
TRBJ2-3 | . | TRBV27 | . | TGTGCCAGCAGTACCCGCCTAGCAACCGATACGCAGTATTTT | CASSTRLATDTQYF
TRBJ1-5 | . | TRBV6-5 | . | TGTGCCAGCAGACAGGAGAATCAGCCCCAGCATTTT | CASRQENQPQHF
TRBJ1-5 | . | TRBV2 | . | TGTGCCAGCAGTGAAGCGCTTCAGGGCAATCAGCCCCAGCATTTT | CASSEALQGNQPQHF
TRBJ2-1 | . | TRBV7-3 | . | TGTGCCAGCAGCTCCTCAGGGGGGCGGGAGCAGTTCTTC | CASSSSGGREQFF
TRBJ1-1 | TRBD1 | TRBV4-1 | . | TGCGCCAGCAGCCAAGACCAATCGGGGACAGGCTGGTGGACTGAAGCTTTCTTT | CASSQDQSGTGWWTEAFF
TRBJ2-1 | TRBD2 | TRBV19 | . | TGTGCCAGTAGTACCCAACTTGGGGGGGGAGGCGACAATGAGCAGTTCTTC | CASSTQLGGGGDNEQFF
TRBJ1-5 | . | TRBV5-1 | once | TGCGCCAGCAGCCCCGGCGGCACAGGTAACAATCAGCCCCAGCATTTT | CASSPGGTGNNQPQHF
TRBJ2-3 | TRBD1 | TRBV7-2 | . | TGTGCCAGCAGCTCTAGACAGGGACCACTCACAGATACGCAGTATTTT | CASSSRQGPLTDTQYF
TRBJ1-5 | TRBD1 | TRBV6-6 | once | TGTGCCAGCAGTCGGGACAGTGGGGGCAATCAGCCCCAGCATTTT | CASSRDSGGNQPQHF
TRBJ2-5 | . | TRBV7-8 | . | TGTGCCAGCAGCCGAGGGGAGACCCAGTACTTC | CASSRGETQYF
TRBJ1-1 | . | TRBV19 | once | TGTGCCGCCAGGCAGGGTTTCGGGACTGAAGCTTTCTTT | CAARQGFGTEAFF
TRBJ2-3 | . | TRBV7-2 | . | TGTGCCAGCAGCTTCCCCGGGGTAGATACGCAGTATTTT | CASSFPGVDTQYF
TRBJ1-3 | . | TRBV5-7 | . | TGTGCCAGCAGCTTAGAAGGGACCCACTCTGGAAACACCATATATTTT | CASSLEGTHSGNTIYF
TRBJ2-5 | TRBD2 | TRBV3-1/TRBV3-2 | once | TGTGCCAGCAGCCTGCGGGCGGGGGGCGGAGGAGAGACCCAGTACTTC | CASSLRAGGGGETQYF
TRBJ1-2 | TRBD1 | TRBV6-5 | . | TGTGCCAGCTATAGGGGACAGTTTAAGGGCTACACCTTC | CASYRGQFKGYTF
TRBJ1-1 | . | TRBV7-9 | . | TGTGCCAGCAGCCAGTATGACAGGCCCCACACTGAAGCTTTCTTT | CASSQYDRPHTEAFF
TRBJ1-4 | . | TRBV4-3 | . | TGCGCCAGCAGCCAAGTCCGGGGTTCCGGAAAACTGTTTTTT | CASSQVRGSGKLFF
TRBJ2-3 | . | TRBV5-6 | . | TGTGCCAGCAGCTTGCCCGAGGGGAACACAGATACGCAGTATTTT | CASSLPEGNTDTQYF
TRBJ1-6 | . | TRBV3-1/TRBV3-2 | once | TGTGCCAGCAGCCGACAAGGGGATTCACCCCTCCACTTT | CASSRQGDSPLHF